These 15 T cell receptor beta chains share one sample of origin, sequenced in a study of technical replicates of blood from several donors. TCRdb's table, derived via immunoSEQ multiplex PCR, lists solely in-frame clones and lacks some. The sample includes about 67,000 clones, under 98% of them seen just once. The sequenced material came from T cells isolated from PBMCs. All receptors derive from a human donor in good health.

The gene calls are TRBV5-6 and TRBJ2-7; 13 bases fit TRBD2. V lost 2 bases, J lost 7 bases, and 15 bases stayed unmatched. Germline CDR1 reads SGHDT; CDR2 reads YYEEEE. This CDR3 has 18 amino acids. The CDR3 bases are TGTGCCAGCAGCTTACTGGGACTAGCGGGAATGGGGTCAGGAGAGCAGTACTTC. This gives the protein CASSLLGLAGMGSGEQYF.

This chain joins TRBV27 and TRBJ1-4; TRBD1 agrees at 8 bases. The V gene end was trimmed by 7 bases and the J gene end by 7 bases; junction bases not matched to a gene: 11. Germline CDR1 reads MNHEY; CDR2 reads SMNVEV (reference sequence). This CDR3 comprises 15 residues. The CDR3 spells CASKFGQGLSEKLFF. The DNA for the CDR3 is TGTGCCAGCAAGTTTGGACAGGGTTTGTCTGAAAAACTGTTTTTT.

J is TRBJ1-1 and V is TRBV20-1; the D gene is possibly TRBD1 (5 bases). Germline V gene data show CDR1 as DFQATT and CDR2 as SNEGSKA (reference sequence). The V gene lost 4 bases and the J gene lost 11 bases, with 14 bases spanning the gap. This CDR3 spans 11 amino acids. CDR3 DNA sequence: TGCAGTGCTATAAGGGAGGGGTTGGCTTTCTTT. Amino acid sequence: CSAIREGLAFF.

This clone has only one observation. DNA for the CDR3: TGTGCCAGCAGTTGGAATAGCGAGGGGTTCTTC. It yields the protein CASSWNSEGFF. This chain connects TRBV6-6 to TRBJ2-1; D is possibly TRBD2 (5 bases). The V gene's germline CDR1 is MNHNY and CDR2 SVGAGI (reference sequence). Between the trimmed V and J ends, which lost 4 bases and 15 bases, there was a span of 13 bases. This CDR3 spans 11 amino acids.

The chain links TRBV5-4 to TRBJ1-2; TRBD1 matches at 12 bases. The V gene's germline CDR1 is SGHNT and CDR2 YYREEE (reference sequence). Trimming at V came to 3 bases and at J to 7 bases, leaving 7 bases not matched to a gene. The length of the CDR3 is 15 residues. The CDR3 DNA sequence: TGTGCCAGCAGCTACTCCGGGACAGGGGGCCTTGGCTACACCTTC. Amino acid sequence: CASSYSGTGGLGYTF.

Note on this clone: The junction departs from the called germline gene at one end, perhaps through a read error. This chain uses TRBV6-1 with TRBJ1-4; D unresolved. CDR1 and CDR2 (germline): MNHNS, SASEGT. This CDR3 is built from 14 residues. CDR3 sequence: CASREGRNNEKLFF. The CDR3, as DNA: TGTGCCAGCAGGGAAGGGCGGAATAATGAAAAACTGTTTTTT.

The V call is TRBV11-2, the J call TRBJ2-3, with no clear D. This CDR3 comprises 16 residues. Deletions cut 0 bases from V and 10 bases from J, with 20 bases between. Germline CDR1 reads SGHAT; CDR2 reads FQNNGV. CDR3 DNA: TGTGCCAGCAGCTTAGACACCTCGCCCCCTCCTCGGGCGCAGTATTTT. Protein: CASSLDTSPPPRAQYF.

This chain uses TRBV10-3 with TRBJ1-5; possibly TRBD1 for D (5 bases). Germline CDR1 is ENHRY and CDR2 is SYGVKD. The CDR3 contains 15 residues. The V end was cut by 8 bases, the J end by 3 bases, with 17 bases between. The CDR3 loop is CAIAPSGFDNQPQHF. The CDR3 nucleotides read TGTGCCATCGCCCCTTCAGGGTTTGACAATCAGCCCCAGCATTTT.

This chain connects TRBV11-2 to TRBJ2-7; D may be TRBD1 (5 bases). The CDR3 has 12 amino acids. V dropped 5 bases and J dropped 4 bases, with 9 bases sitting between them. Germline values: CDR1 SGHAT, CDR2 FQNNGV. The CDR3 region has the DNA TGTGCCAGCAGCGGGGCCAGATACGAGCAGTACTTC. It specifies CASSGARYEQYF.

The gene calls are TRBV5-4 and TRBJ2-7, with 8 bases lining up with TRBD2. This CDR3 has 13 amino acids. Germline loops: CDR1 SGHNT, CDR2 YYREEE (reference sequence). With V trimmed by 0 bases and J by 5 bases, 1 base remained unmatched. CDR3 amino acids: CASSLAGGDEQYF. CDR3 DNA: TGTGCCAGCAGCTTGGCCGGGGGGGACGAGCAGTACTTC.

V and J are TRBV6-5 and TRBJ1-2, with a possible D match to TRBD1 (6 bases). The CDR3 spans 14 residues. CDR1 is MNHEY, CDR2 SVGAGI, per germline. Deletions cut 2 bases from V and 2 bases from J, with 9 bases between. The CDR3 DNA is TGTGCCAGCAGTTACATCACAGGGAACTATGGCTACACCTTC. Protein sequence: CASSYITGNYGYTF.

This clone has only one observation. The chain joins TRBV30 to TRBJ2-7; no definite D call. The germline gives CDR1 GTSNPN, CDR2 SVGIG (reference sequence). The ends were cut back, 0 bases at V and 0 bases at J, with 6 bases in the middle. The CDR3 has 13 amino acids. The CDR3 is CAWSVPPSYEQYF. For the CDR3, the DNA is TGTGCCTGGAGTGTTCCTCCCTCCTACGAGCAGTACTTC.

This sequence joins TRBV4-1 and TRBJ2-4; maybe TRBD2 (6 bases). Germline values: CDR1 MGHRA, CDR2 YSYEKL. The CDR3 loop spans 17 amino acids. V lost 0 bases, J lost 2 bases, and 14 bases lay in between. CDR3 region: CASSQEGMRDPKNIQYF. CDR3 sequence (DNA): TGCGCCAGCAGCCAAGAGGGGATGCGGGACCCCAAAAACATTCAGTACTTC.

The rearrangement joins TRBV2 to TRBJ2-7; 11 positions agree with TRBD1. The CDR3 spans 15 residues. Per the germline V gene, CDR1 is SNHLY and CDR2 is FYNNEI. The junction had 9 bases not matched to a gene; V was cut back by 8 bases and J by 3 bases. CDR3 nucleotides: TGTGCCAGCTATTGGGGACAGGGGGATAACTACGAGCAGTACTTC. Amino acid sequence: CASYWGQGDNYEQYF.

The V and J genes are TRBV29-1 and TRBJ1-1; D is possibly TRBD1 (6 bases). The ends were cut back, 6 bases at V and 0 bases at J, with 11 bases in the middle. From germline, CDR1 is SQVTM and CDR2 ANQGSEA. The CDR3 totals 13 residues. For the CDR3, the DNA is TGCAGCGTCCGTGGACAGATGAACACTGAAGCTTTCTTT. It translates to CSVRGQMNTEAFF.